The text below deals with one T cell receptor beta chain. The V gene's germline CDR1 is KGHDR and CDR2 SFDVKD. The CDR3 contains 13 residues. V was clipped by 3 bases and J by 8 bases, with 11 bases between them. The RNA, about 0.45 to 1 ug, was put through reverse transcription using random hexamers. In TCRdb, the immunoSEQ multiplex PCR reads were re-called with MiXCR into one record per CDR3 protein. The sample consists of more than 110,000 distinct CDR3 sequences, approximately 95% of them appearing once. This entry is derived from a study of CD8 T cells in Susac syndrome. The sequenced material came from CD4+ T cells from PBMCs. The genes are TRBV24-1 and TRBJ2-3; no clear D gene. This TCR derives from a human donor with Susac syndrome. The chain's CDR3 is CATSDRATGTQYF. The DNA of the CDR3 is TGTGCCACCAGTGATCGGGCCACTGGTACGCAGTATTTT.